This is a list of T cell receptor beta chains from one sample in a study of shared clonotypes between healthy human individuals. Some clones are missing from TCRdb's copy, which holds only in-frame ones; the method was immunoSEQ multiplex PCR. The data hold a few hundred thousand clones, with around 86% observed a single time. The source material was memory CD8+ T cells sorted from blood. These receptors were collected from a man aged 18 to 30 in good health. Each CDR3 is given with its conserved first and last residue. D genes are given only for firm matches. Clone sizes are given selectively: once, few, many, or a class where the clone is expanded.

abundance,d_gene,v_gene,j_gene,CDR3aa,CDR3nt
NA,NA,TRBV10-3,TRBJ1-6,CAISGGARNSPLHF,TGTGCCATCAGTGGCGGGGCTCGGAATTCACCCCTCCACTTT
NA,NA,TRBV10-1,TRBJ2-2,CASSVSGRTGELFF,TGCGCCAGCAGTGTGTCAGGTCGCACCGGGGAGCTGTTTTTT
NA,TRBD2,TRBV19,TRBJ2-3,CASSIDDSGSDSDTQYF,TGTGCCAGTAGTATAGATGATAGCGGGAGTGACTCAGATACGCAGTATTTT
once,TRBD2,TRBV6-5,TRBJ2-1,CASSYSSGESPNEQFF,TGTGCCAGCAGTTACTCGAGCGGGGAGAGTCCCAATGAGCAGTTCTTC
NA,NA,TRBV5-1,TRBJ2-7,CASSSDGFYEQYF,TGCGCCAGCAGCTCGGACGGCTTCTACGAGCAGTACTTC
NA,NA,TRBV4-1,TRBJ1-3,CASSRLTGSGNTIYF,TGCGCCAGCAGCCGACTGACTGGTTCTGGAAACACCATATATTTT
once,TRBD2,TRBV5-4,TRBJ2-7,CASSTGRGSYEQYF,TGTGCCAGCAGCACCGGGCGGGGGTCGTACGAGCAGTACTTC
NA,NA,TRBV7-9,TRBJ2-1,CASSFGPRDNEQFF,TGTGCCAGCAGCTTCGGTCCCAGGGACAATGAGCAGTTCTTC
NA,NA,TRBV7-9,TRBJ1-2,CASSLSGPGWGYTF,TGTGCCAGCAGCTTATCTGGGCCAGGATGGGGCTACACCTTC
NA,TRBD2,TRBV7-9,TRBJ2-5,CASSLVASGREYQETQYF,TGTGCCAGCAGCTTAGTGGCTAGCGGGAGAGAGTACCAAGAGACCCAGTACTTC
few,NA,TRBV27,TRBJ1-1,CASSPREVWFEAFF,TGTGCCAGCAGTCCCCGGGAGGTATGGTTTGAAGCTTTCTTT
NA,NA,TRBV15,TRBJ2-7,CATSFGGFDSYEQYF,TGTGCCACCAGTTTCGGCGGGTTTGACTCCTACGAGCAGTACTTC
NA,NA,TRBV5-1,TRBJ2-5,CASSDRYSGKETQYF,TGCGCCAGCAGCGATCGGTATTCGGGGAAAGAGACCCAGTACTTC
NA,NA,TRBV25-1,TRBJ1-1,CASSGPLRQQLNTEAFF,TGTGCCAGCAGTGGCCCCCTACGACAGCAACTGAACACTGAAGCTTTCTTT
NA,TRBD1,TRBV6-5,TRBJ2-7,CASSFSGTGVHEQYF,TGTGCCAGCAGTTTTTCCGGGACAGGGGTCCACGAGCAGTACTTC
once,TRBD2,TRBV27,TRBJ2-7,CASRGDSYEQYF,TGTGCCAGCCGGGGGGACTCCTACGAGCAGTACTTC
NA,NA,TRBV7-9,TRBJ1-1,CASSRPVGSGEAFF,TGTGCCAGCAGCCGTCCCGTGGGGTCAGGGGAAGCTTTCTTT
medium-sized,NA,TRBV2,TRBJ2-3,CASSRSQRKDTQYF,TGTGCCAGCAGCCGCTCGCAGCGGAAAGATACGCAGTATTTT
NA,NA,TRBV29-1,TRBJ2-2,CSVEEDGNTGELFF,TGCAGCGTTGAAGAGGACGGGAACACCGGGGAGCTGTTTTTT
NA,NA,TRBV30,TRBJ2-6,CAWSLLEGSGANVLTF,TGTGCCTGGAGTCTTCTTGAGGGCTCTGGGGCCAACGTCCTGACTTTC
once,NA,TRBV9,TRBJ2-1,CASSVGSGSYNEQFF,TGTGCCAGCAGCGTAGGGTCGGGGTCCTACAATGAGCAGTTCTTC
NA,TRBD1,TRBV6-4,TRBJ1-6,CASSRDSVDSPLHF,TGTGCCAGCAGTCGGGACAGCGTAGATTCACCCCTCCACTTT
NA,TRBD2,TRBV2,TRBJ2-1,CARYSLAEVSYNEQFF,TGTGCCAGGTATTCACTAGCGGAGGTCTCCTACAATGAGCAGTTCTTC
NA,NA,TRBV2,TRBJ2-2,CASSDGGTGELFF,TGTGCCAGCAGTGATGGGGGGACCGGGGAGCTGTTTTTT
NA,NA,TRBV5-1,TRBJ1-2,CASSFWHRVVGYGYTF,TGCGCCAGCAGCTTTTGGCACAGGGTGGTTGGATATGGCTACACCTTC
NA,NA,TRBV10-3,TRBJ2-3,CAISEFVPDTQYF,TGTGCCATCAGTGAGTTCGTGCCAGATACGCAGTATTTT
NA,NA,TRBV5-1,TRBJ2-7,CASSLEVQGSTYEQYF,TGCGCCAGCAGCTTGGAAGTACAGGGAAGTACCTACGAGCAGTACTTC
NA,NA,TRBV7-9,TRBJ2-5,CASSLVLAGANQETQYF,TGTGCCAGCAGCTTAGTTCTGGCGGGGGCGAACCAAGAGACCCAGTACTTC
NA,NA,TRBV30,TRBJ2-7,CAWSGGLEQYF,TGTGCCTGGAGTGGGGGACTCGAGCAGTACTTC
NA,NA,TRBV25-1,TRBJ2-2,CASASTGELFF,TGTGCCAGTGCTAGTACCGGGGAGCTGTTTTTT
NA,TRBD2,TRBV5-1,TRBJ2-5,CASSLLAGTQETQYF,TGCGCCAGCAGCTTGCTAGCGGGAACTCAAGAGACCCAGTACTTC
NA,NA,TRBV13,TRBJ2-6,CASGWSSGANVLTF,TGTGCCAGCGGCTGGTCCTCTGGGGCCAACGTCCTGACTTTC